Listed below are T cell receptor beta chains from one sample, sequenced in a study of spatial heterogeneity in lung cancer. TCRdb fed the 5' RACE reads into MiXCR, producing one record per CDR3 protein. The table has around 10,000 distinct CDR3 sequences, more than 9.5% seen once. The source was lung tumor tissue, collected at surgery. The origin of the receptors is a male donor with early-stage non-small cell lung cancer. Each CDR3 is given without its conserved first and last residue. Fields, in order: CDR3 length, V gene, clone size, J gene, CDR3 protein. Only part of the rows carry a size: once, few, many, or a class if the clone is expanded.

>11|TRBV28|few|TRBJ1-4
ASIRGAGEKLF
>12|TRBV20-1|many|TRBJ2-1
SAASGGPHNEQF
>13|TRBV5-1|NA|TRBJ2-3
ASSLQGARADTQY
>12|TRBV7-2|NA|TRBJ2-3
ASSLDKFTDTQY
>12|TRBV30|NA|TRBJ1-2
AWSLLTGVRGYT
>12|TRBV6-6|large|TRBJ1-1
ASSYSGASTEAF
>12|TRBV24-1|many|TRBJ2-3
ATSDLRSTDTQY
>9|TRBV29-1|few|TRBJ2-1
SVSQGDEQF
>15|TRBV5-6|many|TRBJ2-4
ASSLRSGAPAKNIQY
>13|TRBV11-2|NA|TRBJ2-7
ASSFPSGLNYEQY
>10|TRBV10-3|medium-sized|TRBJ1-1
ATFDRGIEAF
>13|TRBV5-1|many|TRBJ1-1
ASSLAAGWNTEAF
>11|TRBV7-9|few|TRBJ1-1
ASSPQGYTEAF
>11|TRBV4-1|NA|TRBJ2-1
ASSQERVDEQF
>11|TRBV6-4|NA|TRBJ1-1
ASSVDRATEAF
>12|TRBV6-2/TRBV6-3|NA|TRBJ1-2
ASSYSGQTYGYT
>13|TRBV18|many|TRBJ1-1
ASSPGAGRGTEAF
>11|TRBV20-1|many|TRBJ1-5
SARTGTNQPQH
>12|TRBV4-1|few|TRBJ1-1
ASSQGLVNTEAF
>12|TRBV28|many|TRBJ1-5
ASSSSGGGQPQH
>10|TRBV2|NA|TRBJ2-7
ASSEVGYEKY
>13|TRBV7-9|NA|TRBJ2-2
ASSFNRMNTGELF
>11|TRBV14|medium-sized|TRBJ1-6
ASTDSRNSPLH
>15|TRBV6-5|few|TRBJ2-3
ASSPWRGGEGTDTQY
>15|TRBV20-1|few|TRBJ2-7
SARGTGQGSNSYEQY
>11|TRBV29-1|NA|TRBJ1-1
SVQQTSSTEAF
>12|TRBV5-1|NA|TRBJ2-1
ASEWGAGNNEQF
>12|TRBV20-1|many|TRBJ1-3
SAERDSSGNTIY